This TCR beta chain was identified in a study of post-analysis software for immune sequencing data. This clonotype was counted a few times. Its antigen is undetermined. Study conclusions and caveats: Batch-matched samples strongly co-clustered by F measure. A handful of TRBV segments (TRBV5-6, TRBV5-1 and TRBV20-1 among them) occurred more frequently in patients than in controls. Normalized Chao1 diversity was significantly reduced in patients versus controls.

The V gene's germline CDR1 is MNHEY and CDR2 SVGAGI. The CDR3 sequence is 15 residues long. V gave up 6 bases and J gave up 3 bases, with 18 bases separating them. TCR beta libraries were prepared from cDNA with unique molecular identifiers. One entry per CDR3 protein, called by TCRdb with MiXCR from the PCR reads. The sample has roughly 870,000 distinct CDR3 sequences, about 50% seen once. The sample taken for sequencing was blood. This rearrangement joins TRBV6-5 to TRBJ2-7, with D perhaps being TRBD1 or TRBD2 (7 bases each). The receptor comes from a girl between 10 and 17 years old with multiple sclerosis. CDR3 in amino acids: CASSDGGTAFYEQYF. The CDR3 nucleotides are TGTGCCAGCAGCGACGGGGGGACAGCGTTCTACGAGCAGTACTTC.